The 5 T cell receptor beta chains below all came from one sample that was sequenced in a study of PD-L1 blockade in urothelial cancer. Measured with immunoSEQ multiplex PCR; TCRdb has only the in-frame clones, and not every one. The repertoire holds approximately 80,000 clones, with 82% as singletons. The material sequenced was PBMCs, taken around atezolizumab (anti-PD-L1) treatment. Receptors originate from a man aged 65 to 85 with urothelial cancer.

This clone was seen a few times. This sequence joins TRBV19 and TRBJ2-7; 9 bases map to TRBD1. The CDR3 runs 16 residues. Germline CDR1 LNHDA, CDR2 SQIVND (reference sequence). J lost 7 bases, V lost 4 bases, and 14 bases had no gene match. CDR3 nucleotide sequence: TGTGCCAGTAGTAATAGGCCTGGACAGGGGAACGGGGAGCAGTACTTC. Translating gives CASSNRPGQGNGEQYF.

The genes are TRBV11-2 and TRBJ2-1; D might be TRBD2 (6 bases). This CDR3 spans 15 amino acids. The V and J ends lost 4 bases and 4 bases respectively, with 14 bases between them. Germline assignment: CDR1 SGHAT and CDR2 FQNNGV. CDR3: CASSSTGTRYNEQFF. CDR3 nucleotide sequence: TGTGCCAGCAGCTCTACCGGGACTCGATACAATGAGCAGTTCTTC. Drawing the rest from reference TRBV11-2 and TRBJ2-1, the complete variable domain is EAGVAQSPRYKIIEKRQSVAFWCNPISGHATLYWYQQILGQGPKLLIQFQNNGVVDDSQLPKDRFSAERLKGVDSTLKIQPAKLEDSAVYLCASSSTGTRYNEQFFGPGTRLTVL.

The chain carries TRBV9 and TRBJ2-2; TRBD2 agrees at 8 bases. J was trimmed by 4 bases and V by 3 bases; bases with no gene match: 5. In germline, CDR1 is SGDLS, CDR2 YYNGEE. This CDR3 region has 15 residues. CDR3 protein: CASSGAGAATGELFF. Here the CDR3 DNA reads TGTGCCAGCAGCGGAGCGGGGGCGGCCACCGGGGAGCTGTTTTTT. The variable domain in full, completed from reference TRBV9 and TRBJ2-2, reads DSGVTQTPKHLITATGQRVTLRCSPRSGDLSVYWYQQSLDQGLQFLIQYYNGEERAKGNILERFSAQQFPDLHSELNLSSLELGDSALYFCASSGAGAATGELFFGEGSRLTVL.

This chain links TRBV7-2 with TRBJ1-5; TRBD1 is a possible D gene (5 bases). This CDR3 has 15 residues. Looked up from germline, CDR1 is SGHTA and CDR2 is FQGNSA. V was trimmed by 4 bases and J by 0 bases, leaving 10 bases between them. This chain's CDR3 is CASSSGADSNQPQHF. For the CDR3, the DNA is TGTGCCAGCAGCTCTGGGGCGGATAGCAATCAGCCCCAGCATTTT.

This rearrangement joins TRBV7-2 to TRBJ2-5; D is perhaps TRBD1 (6 bases). CDR1 and CDR2 (germline): SGHTA, FQGNSA. Trimming removed 4 bases at V and 7 bases at J, with 13 bases between. The CDR3 is made up of 13 amino acids. DNA for the CDR3: TGTGCCAGCAGCTGGACAGTGTTGGGGACCCAGTACTTC. Translating gives CASSWTVLGTQYF.